The subject of this entry is one T cell receptor beta chain. What it recognizes is unknown. Exclusion of a patient followed from autoimmune disease history or systemic immunosuppression. This specimen comes from a study of OX40 agonist ivuxolimab in advanced cancers. Study in general: While on treatment, patients had intravenous ivuxolimab at 0.01 to 10 mg/kg every 2 weeks.

Germline CDR1 and CDR2: SGDLS and YYNGEE. Trimming removed 3 bases at V and 5 bases at J, with 20 bases between. This CDR3 is built from 16 residues. Clones were sequenced by immunoSEQ multiplex PCR, and TCRdb holds only the in-frame ones, with some missing. Of 20,000 or so clones listed, 70% to 80% are singletons. Whole-study findings and limits: Clonal expansion was seen in CD4+ and CD8+ blood T cells by week 6 at 0.1 to 3.0 mg/kg.

The chain is built from TRBV9 and TRBJ2-5; D could derive from TRBD1 or TRBD2 (6 bases each). The sequences come from CD4+ or CD8+ T cells sorted from blood, collected in a trial of the OX40 agonist ivuxolimab. The TCR was taken from an adult with an advanced solid tumor such as melanoma, head and neck, liver or kidney cancer. The CDR3 here is CASSAEGGRADETQYF. The CDR3 DNA reads TGTGCCAGCAGCGCCGAAGGGGGGCGGGCGGACGAGACCCAGTACTTC.